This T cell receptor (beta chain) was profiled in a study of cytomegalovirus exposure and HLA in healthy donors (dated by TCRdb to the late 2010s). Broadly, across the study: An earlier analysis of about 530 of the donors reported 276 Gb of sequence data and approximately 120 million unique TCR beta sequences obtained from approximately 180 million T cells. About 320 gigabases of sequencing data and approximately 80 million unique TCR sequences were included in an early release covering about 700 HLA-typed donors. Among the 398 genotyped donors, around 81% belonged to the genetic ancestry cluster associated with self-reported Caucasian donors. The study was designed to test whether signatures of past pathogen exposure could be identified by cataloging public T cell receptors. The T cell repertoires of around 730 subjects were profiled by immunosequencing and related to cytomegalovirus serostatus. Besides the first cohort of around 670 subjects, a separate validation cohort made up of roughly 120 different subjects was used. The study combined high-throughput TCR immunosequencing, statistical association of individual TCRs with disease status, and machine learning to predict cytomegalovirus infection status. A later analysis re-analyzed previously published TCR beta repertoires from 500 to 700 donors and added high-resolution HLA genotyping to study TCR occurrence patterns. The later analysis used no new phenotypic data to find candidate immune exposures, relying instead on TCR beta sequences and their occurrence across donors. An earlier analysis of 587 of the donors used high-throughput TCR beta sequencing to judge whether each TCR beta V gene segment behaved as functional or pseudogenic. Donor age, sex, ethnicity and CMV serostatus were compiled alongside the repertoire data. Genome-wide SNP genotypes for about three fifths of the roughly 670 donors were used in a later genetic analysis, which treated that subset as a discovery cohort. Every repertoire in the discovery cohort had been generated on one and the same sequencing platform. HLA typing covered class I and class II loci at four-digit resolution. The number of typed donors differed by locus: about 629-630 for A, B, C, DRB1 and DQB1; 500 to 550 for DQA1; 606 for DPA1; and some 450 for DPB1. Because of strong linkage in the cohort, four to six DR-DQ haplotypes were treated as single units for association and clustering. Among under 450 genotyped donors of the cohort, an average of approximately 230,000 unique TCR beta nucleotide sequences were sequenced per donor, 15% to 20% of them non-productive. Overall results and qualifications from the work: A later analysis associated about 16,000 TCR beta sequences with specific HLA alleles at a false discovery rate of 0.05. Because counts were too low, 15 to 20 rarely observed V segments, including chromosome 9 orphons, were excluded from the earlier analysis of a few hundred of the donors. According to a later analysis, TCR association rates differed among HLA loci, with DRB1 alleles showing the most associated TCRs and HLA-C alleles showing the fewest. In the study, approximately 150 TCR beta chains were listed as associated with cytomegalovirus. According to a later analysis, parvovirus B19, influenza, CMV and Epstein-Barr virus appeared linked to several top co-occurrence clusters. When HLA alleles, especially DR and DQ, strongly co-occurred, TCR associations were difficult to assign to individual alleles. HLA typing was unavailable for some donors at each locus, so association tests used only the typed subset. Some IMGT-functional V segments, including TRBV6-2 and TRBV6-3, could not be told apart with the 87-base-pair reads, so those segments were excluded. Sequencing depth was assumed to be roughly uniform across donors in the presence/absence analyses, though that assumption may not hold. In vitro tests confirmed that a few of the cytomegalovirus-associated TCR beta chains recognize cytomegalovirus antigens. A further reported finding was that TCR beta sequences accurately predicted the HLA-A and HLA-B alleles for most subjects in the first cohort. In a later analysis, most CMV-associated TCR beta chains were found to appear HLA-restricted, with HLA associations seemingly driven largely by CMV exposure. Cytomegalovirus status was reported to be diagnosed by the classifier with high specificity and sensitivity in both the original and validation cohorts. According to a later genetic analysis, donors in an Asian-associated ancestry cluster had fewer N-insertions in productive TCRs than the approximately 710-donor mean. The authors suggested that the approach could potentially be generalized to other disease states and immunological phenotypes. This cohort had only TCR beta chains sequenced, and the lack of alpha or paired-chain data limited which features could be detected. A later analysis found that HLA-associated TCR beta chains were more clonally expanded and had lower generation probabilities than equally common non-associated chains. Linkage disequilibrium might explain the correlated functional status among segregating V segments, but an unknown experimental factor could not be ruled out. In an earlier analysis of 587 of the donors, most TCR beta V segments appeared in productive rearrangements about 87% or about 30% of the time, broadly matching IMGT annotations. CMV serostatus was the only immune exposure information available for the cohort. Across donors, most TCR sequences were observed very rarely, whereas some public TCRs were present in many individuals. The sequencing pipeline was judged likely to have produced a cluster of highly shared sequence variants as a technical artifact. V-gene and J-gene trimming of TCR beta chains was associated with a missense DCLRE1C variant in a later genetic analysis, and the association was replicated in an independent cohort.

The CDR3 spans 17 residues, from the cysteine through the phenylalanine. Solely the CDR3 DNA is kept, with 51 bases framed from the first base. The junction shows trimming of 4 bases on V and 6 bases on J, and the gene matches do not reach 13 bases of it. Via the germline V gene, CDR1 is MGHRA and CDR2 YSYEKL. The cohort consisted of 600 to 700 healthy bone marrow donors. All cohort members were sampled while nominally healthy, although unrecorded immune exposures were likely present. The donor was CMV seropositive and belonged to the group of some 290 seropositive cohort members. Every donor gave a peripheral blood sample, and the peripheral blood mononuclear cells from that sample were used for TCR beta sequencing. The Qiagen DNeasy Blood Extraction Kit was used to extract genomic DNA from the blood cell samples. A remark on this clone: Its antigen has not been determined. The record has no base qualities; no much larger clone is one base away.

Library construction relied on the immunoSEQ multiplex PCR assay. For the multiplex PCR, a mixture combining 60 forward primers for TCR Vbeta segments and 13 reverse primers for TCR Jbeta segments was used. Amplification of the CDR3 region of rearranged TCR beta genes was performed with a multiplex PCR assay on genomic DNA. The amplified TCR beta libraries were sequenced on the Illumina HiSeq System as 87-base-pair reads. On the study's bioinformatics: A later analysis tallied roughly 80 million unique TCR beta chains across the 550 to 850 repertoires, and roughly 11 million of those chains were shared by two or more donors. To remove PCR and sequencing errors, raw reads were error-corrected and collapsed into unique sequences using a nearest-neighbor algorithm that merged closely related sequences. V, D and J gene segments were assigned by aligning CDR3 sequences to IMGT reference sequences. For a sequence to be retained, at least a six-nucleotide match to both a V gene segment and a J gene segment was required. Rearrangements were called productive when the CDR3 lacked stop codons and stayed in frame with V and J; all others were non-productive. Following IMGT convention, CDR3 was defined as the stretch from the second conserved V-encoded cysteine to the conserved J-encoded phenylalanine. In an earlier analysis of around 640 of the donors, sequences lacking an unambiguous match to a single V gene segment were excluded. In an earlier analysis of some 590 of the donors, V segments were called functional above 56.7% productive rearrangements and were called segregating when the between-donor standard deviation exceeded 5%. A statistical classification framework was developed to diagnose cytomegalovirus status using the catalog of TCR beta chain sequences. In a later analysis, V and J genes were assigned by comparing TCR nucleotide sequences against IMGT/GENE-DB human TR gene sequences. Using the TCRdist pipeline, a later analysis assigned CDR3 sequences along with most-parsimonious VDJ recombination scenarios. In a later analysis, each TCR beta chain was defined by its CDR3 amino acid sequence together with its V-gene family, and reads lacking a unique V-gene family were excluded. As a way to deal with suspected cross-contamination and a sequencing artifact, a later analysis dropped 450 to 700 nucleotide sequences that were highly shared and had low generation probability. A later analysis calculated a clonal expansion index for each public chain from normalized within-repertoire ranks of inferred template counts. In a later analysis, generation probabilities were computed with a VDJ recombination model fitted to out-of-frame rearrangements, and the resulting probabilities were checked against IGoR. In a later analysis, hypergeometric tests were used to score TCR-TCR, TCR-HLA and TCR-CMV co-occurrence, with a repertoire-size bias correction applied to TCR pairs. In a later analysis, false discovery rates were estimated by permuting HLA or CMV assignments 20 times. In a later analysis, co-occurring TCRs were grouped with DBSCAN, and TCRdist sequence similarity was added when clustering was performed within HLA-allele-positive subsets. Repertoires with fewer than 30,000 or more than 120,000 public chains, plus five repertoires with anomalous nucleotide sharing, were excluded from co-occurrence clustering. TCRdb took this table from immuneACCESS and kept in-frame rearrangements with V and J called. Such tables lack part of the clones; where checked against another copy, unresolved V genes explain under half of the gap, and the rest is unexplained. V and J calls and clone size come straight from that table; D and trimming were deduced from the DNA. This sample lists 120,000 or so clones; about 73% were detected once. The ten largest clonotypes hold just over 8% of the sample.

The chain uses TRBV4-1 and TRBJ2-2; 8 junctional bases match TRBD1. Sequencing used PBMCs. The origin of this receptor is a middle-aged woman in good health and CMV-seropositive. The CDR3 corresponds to CASSRYRGTSDAGELFF. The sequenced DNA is TGCGCCAGCAGCCGCTACAGGGGGACATCGGACGCCGGGGAGCTGTTTTTT.